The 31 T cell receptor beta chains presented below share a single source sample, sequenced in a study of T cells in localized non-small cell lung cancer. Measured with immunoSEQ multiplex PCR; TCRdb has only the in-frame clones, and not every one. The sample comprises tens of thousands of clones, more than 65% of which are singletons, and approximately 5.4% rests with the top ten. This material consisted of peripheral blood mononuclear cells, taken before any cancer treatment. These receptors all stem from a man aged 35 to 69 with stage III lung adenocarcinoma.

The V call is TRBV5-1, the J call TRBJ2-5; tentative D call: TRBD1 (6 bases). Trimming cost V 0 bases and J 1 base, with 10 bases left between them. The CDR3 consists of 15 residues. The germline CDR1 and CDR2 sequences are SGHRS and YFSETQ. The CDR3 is CASSLETGRQETQYF. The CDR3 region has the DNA TGCGCCAGCAGCTTGGAGACAGGTCGCCAAGAGACCCAGTACTTC.

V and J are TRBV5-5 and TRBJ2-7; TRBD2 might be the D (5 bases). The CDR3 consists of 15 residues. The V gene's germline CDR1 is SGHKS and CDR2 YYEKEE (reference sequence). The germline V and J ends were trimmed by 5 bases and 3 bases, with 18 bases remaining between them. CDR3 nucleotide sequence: TGTGCCAGCAGTAAGGCTCCGGGGAAGGGCTACGAGCAGTACTTC. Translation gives CASSKAPGKGYEQYF. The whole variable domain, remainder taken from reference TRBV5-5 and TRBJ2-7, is DAGVTQSPTHLIKTRGQQVTLRCSPISGHKSVSWYQQVLGQGPQFIFQYYEKEERGRGNFPDRFSARQFPNYSSELNVNALLLGDSALYLCASSKAPGKGYEQYFGPGTRLTVT.

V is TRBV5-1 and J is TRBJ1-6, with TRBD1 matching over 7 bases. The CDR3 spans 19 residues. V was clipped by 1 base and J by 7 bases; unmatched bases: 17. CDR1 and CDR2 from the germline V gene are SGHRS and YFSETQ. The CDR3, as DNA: TGCGCCAGCAGCTTGACAGAAAGCGGGACAGCTAACTTCAATTCACCCCTCCACTTT. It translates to CASSLTESGTANFNSPLHF. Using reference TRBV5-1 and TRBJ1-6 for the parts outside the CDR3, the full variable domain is KAGVTQTPRYLIKTRGQQVTLSCSPISGHRSVSWYQQTPGQGLQFLFEYFSETQRNKGNFPGRFSGRQFSNSRSEMNVSTLELGDSALYLCASSLTESGTANFNSPLHFGNGTRLTVT.

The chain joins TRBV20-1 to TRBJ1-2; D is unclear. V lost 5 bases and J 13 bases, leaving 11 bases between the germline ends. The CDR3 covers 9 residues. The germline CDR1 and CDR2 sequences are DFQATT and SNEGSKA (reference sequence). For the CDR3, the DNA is TGCAGTGCTTACCCGTCTGGCACCTTC. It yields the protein CSAYPSGTF.

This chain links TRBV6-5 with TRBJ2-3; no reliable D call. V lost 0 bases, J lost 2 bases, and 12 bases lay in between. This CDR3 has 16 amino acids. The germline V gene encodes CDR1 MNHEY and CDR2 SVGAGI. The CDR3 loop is CASSYSVDYPTDTQYF. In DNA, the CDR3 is TGTGCCAGCAGTTACTCCGTAGATTACCCCACAGATACGCAGTATTTT.

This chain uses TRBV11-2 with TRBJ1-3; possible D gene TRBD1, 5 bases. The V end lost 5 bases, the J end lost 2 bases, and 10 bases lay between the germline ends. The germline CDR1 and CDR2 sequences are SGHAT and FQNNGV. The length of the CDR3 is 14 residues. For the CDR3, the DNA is TGTGCCAGCAGCCCCATGGGGGCTGGAAACACCATATATTTT. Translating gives CASSPMGAGNTIYF.

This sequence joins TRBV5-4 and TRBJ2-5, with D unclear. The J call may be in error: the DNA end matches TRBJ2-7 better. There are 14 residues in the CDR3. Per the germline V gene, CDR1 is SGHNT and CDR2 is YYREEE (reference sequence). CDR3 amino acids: CASSLGGSFYEQYF. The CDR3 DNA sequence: TGTGCCAGCAGCTTGGGTGGGTCGTTCTACGAGCAGTACTTC.

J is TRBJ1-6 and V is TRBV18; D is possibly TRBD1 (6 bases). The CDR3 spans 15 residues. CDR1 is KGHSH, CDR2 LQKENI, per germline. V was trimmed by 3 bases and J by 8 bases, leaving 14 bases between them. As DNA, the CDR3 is TGTGCCAGCTCACCCCGGACAGATGGGGATTCACCCCTCCACTTT. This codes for CASSPRTDGDSPLHF.

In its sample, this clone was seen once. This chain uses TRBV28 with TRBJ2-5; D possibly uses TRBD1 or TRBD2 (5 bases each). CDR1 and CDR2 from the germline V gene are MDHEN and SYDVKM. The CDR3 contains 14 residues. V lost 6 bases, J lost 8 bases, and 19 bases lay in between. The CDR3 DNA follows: TGTGCCAGCAGCCGCCGGGACCCTGAGGAAACCCAGTACTTC. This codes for CASSRRDPEETQYF.

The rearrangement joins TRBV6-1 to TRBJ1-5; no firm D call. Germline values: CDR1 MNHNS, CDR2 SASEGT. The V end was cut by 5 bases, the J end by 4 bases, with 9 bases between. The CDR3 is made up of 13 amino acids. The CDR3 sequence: CASSLHGNQPQHF. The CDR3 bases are TGTGCCAGCAGTCTCCACGGGAATCAGCCCCAGCATTTT.

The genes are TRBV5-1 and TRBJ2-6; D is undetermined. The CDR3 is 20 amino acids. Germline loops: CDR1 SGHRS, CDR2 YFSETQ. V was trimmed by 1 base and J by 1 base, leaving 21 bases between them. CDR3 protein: CASSLTPAGPSRSGANVLTF. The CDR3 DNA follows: TGCGCCAGCAGCTTGACCCCTGCTGGTCCGAGCCGGTCTGGGGCCAACGTCCTGACTTTC.

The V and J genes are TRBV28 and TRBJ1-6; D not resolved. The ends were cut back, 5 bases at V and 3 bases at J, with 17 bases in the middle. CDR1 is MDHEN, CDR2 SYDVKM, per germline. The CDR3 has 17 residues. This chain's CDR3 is CASSPTEIGYYNSPLHF. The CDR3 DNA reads TGTGCCAGCAGTCCGACGGAGATTGGATACTATAATTCACCCCTCCACTTT.

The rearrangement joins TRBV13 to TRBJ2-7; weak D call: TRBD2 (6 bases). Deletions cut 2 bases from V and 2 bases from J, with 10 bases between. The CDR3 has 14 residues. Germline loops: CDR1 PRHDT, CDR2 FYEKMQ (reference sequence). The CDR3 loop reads CASSLTLATYEQYF. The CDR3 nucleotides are TGTGCCAGCAGCTTAACTCTAGCGACCTACGAGCAGTACTTC. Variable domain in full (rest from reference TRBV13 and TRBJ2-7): AAGVIQSPRHLIKEKRETATLKCYPIPRHDTVYWYQQGPGQDPQFLISFYEKMQSDKGSIPDRFSAQQFSDYHSELNMSSLELGDSALYFCASSLTLATYEQYFGPGTRLTVT.

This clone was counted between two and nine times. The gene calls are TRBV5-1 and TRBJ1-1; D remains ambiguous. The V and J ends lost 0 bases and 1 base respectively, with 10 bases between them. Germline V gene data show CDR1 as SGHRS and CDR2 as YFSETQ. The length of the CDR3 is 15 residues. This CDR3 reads CASSLAGPPNTEAFF. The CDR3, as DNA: TGCGCCAGCAGCTTGGCCGGTCCGCCGAACACTGAAGCTTTCTTT.

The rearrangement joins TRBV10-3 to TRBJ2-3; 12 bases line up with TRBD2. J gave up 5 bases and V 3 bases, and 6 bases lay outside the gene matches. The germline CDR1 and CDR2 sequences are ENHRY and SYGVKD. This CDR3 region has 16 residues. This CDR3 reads CAISDPSGGAGDTQYF. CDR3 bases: TGTGCCATCAGTGACCCTAGCGGGGGGGCCGGAGATACGCAGTATTTT.

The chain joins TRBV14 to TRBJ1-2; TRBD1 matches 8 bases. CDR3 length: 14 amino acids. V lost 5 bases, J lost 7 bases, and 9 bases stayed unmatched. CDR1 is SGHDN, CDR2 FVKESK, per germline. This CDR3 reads CASSGGVTGGGYTF. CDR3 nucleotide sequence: TGTGCCAGCAGCGGAGGTGTAACAGGGGGTGGCTACACCTTC.

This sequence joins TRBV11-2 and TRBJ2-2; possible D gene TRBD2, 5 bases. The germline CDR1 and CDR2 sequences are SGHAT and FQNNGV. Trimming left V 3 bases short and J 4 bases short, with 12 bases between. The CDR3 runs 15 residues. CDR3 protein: CASSLKRGGTGELFF. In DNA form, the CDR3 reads TGTGCCAGCAGCTTGAAACGGGGTGGCACCGGGGAGCTGTTTTTT.

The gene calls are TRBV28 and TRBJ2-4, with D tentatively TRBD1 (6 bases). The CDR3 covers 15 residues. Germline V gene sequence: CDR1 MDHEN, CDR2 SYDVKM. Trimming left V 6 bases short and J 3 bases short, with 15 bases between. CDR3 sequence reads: CASRVQGLSKNIQYF. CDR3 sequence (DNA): TGTGCCAGCAGGGTACAGGGTTTGAGCAAAAACATTCAGTACTTC.

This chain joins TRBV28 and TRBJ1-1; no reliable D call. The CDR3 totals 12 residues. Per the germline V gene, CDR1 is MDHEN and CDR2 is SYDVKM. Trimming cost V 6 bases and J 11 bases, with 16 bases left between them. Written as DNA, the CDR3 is TGTGCCAGCAGCCTAAACCCCCGGATGGCTTTCTTT. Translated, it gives CASSLNPRMAFF.

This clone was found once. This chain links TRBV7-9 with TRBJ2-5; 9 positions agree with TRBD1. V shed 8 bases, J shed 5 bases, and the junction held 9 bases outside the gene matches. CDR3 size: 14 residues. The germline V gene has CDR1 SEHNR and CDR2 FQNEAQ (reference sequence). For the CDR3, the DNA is TGTGCCAGCCTAAGGCTCGGACAGGGGGAGACCCAGTACTTC. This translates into CASLRLGQGETQYF.

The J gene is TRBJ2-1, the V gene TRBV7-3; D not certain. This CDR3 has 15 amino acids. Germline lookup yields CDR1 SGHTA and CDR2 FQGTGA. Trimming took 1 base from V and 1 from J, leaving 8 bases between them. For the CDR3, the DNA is TGTGCCAGCAGCTTAATGGGCCTTTCCTACAATGAGCAGTTCTTC. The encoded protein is CASSLMGLSYNEQFF.

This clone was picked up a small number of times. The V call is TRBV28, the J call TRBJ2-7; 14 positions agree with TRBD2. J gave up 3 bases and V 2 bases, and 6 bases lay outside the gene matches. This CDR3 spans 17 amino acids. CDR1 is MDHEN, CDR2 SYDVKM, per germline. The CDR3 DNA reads TGTGCCAGCAGTTTAGAGGGACTAGCGGGAGTCCTCTACGAGCAGTACTTC. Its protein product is CASSLEGLAGVLYEQYF.

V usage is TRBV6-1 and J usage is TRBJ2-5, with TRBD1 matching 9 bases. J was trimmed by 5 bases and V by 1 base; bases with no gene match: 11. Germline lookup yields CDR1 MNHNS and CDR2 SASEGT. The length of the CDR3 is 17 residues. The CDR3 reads CASSEGQGTGRWETQYF. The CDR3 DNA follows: TGTGCCAGCAGTGAAGGGCAGGGGACAGGGAGGTGGGAGACCCAGTACTTC.

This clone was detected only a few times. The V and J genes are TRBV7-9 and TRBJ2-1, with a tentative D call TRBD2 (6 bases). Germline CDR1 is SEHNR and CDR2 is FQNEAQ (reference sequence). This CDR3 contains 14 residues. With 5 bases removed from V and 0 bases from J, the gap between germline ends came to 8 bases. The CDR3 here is CASSPTSSYNEQFF. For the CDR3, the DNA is TGTGCCAGCAGCCCGACTAGCTCCTACAATGAGCAGTTCTTC.

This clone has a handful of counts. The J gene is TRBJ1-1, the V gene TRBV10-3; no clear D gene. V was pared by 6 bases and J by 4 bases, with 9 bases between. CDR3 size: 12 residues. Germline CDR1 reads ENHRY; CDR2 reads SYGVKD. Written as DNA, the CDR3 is TGTGCCATCAGGAGCGGGGTCACTGAAGCTTTCTTT. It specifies CAIRSGVTEAFF.

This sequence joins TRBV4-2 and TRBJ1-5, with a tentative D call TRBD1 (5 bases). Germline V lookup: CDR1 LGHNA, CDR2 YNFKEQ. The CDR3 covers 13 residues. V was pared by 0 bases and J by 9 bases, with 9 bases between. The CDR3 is CASSQDGQGPQHF. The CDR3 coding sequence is TGTGCCAGCAGCCAAGATGGGCAGGGGCCCCAGCATTTT.

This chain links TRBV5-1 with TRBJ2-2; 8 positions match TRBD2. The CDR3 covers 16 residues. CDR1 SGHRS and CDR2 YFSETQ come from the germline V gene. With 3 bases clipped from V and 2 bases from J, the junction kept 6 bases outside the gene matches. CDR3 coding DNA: TGCGCCAGCAGCTCCAGGGCGGGAGGAAACACCGGGGAGCTGTTTTTT. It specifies CASSSRAGGNTGELFF.

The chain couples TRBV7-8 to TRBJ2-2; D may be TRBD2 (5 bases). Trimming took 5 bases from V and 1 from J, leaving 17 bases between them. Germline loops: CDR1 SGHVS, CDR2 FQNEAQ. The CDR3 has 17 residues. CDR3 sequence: CASSNRTGLRNTGELFF. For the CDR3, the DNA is TGTGCCAGCAGCAATCGGACGGGATTAAGGAACACCGGGGAGCTGTTTTTT.

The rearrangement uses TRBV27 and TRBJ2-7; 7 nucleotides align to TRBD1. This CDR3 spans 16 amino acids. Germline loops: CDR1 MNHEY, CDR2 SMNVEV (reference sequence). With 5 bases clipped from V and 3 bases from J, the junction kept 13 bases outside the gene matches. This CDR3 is CASSRRQGPDFYEQYF. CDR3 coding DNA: TGTGCCAGCAGTCGCAGACAGGGACCGGACTTCTACGAGCAGTACTTC.

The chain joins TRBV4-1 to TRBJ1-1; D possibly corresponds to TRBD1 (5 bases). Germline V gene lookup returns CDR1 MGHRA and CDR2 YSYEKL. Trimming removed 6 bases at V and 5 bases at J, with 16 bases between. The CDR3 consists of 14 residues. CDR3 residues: CASRNSIQVTEAFF. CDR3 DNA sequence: TGCGCCAGCAGAAACAGCATACAGGTAACTGAAGCTTTCTTT.

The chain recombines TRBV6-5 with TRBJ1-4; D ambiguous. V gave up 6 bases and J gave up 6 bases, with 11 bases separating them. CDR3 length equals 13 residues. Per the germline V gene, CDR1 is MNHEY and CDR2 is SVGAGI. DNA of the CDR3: TGTGCCAGCAGAAGAGAAGGGTATGAAAAACTGTTTTTT. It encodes CASRREGYEKLFF.